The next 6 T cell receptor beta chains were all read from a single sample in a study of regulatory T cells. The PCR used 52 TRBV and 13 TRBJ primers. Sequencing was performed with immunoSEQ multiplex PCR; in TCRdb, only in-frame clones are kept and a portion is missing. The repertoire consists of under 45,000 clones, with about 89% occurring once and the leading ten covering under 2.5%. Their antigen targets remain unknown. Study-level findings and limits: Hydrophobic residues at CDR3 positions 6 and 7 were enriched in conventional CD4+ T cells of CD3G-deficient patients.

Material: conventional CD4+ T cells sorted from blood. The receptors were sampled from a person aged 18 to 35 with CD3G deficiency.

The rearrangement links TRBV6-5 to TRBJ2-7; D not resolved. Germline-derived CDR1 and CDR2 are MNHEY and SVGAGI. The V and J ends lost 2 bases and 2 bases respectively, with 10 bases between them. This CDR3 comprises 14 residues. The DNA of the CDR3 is TGTGCCAGCAGTTACGACCGCCTAACCTACGAGCAGTACTTC. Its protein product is CASSYDRLTYEQYF.

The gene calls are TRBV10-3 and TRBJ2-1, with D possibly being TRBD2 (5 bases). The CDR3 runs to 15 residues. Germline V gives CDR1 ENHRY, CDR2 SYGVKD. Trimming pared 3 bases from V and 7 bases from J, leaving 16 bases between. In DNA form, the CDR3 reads TGTGCCATCAGTGATGGGGTGTCAGCGGTTAATGAGCAGTTCTTC. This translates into CAISDGVSAVNEQFF.

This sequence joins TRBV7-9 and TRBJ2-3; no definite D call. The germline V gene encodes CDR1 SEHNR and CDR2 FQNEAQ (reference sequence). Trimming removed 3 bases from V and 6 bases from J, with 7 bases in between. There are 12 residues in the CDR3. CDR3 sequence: CASSFGRDTQYF. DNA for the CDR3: TGTGCCAGCAGCTTTGGAAGGGATACGCAGTATTTT.

This CDR3 reads CASSFVSDTQYF. The CDR3 coding sequence is TGTGCCAGCAGCTTCGTGTCAGATACGCAGTATTTT. The rearrangement joins TRBV7-9 to TRBJ2-3; no definite D call. This CDR3 spans 12 amino acids. Germline assignment: CDR1 SEHNR and CDR2 FQNEAQ (reference sequence). V was pared by 3 bases and J by 4 bases, with 5 bases between.

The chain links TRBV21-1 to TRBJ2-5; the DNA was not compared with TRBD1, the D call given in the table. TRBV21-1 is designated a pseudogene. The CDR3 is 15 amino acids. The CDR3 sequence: CASRSNRGRKETQYF. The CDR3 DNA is TGTGCCAGCAGATCCAACAGGGGGCGAAAAGAGACCCAGTACTTC.

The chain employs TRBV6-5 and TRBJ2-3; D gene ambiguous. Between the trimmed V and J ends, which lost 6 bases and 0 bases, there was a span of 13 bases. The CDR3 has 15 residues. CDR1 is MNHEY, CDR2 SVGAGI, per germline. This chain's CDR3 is CASSPPMRSTDTQYF. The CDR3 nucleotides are TGTGCCAGCAGCCCCCCTATGAGAAGCACAGATACGCAGTATTTT.